Shown below are 32 T cell receptor beta chains from a single sample sequenced in a study of blood T cells in healthy people across ages. A second PCR of about 6 to 11 cycles used a sample-barcoded 5' primer and a J-beta primer mix. TCRdb independently ran MiXCR on the 5' RACE reads; one entry per CDR3 protein. The sample lists fewer than 2 million distinct CDR3 sequences, 35% to 50% occurring once. Source material: blood. The receptors derive from a human donor in good health.

This clonotype was observed a few times. The chain has TRBV7-9 and TRBJ2-1; 7 nucleotides align to TRBD2. This CDR3 comprises 14 residues. Per the germline V gene, CDR1 is SEHNR and CDR2 is FQNEAQ (reference sequence). V was clipped by 0 bases and J by 8 bases; unmatched bases: 4. CDR3 protein: CASSLAGGFDEQFF. The CDR3 DNA reads TGTGCCAGCAGCTTAGCGGGGGGGTTCGATGAGCAGTTCTTC. The whole variable domain, filled in from reference TRBV7-9 and TRBJ2-1, reads DTGVSQNPRHKITKRGQNVTFRCDPISEHNRLYWYRQTLGQGPEFLTYFQNEAQLEKSRLLSDRFSAERPKGSFSTLEIQRTEQGDSAMYLCASSLAGGFDEQFFGPGTRLTVL.

The chain links TRBV20-1 to TRBJ1-2; 9 positions agree with TRBD1. CDR1 DFQATT and CDR2 SNEGSKA come from the germline V gene (reference sequence). The CDR3 is 14 amino acids. V lost 2 bases, J lost 3 bases, and 4 bases stayed unmatched. This CDR3 reads CSARKQGAHYGYTF. In DNA, the CDR3 is TGCAGTGCTAGAAAACAGGGGGCACACTATGGCTACACCTTC.

The J gene is TRBJ1-1, the V gene TRBV4-1; 7 nucleotides align to TRBD1. Germline values: CDR1 MGHRA, CDR2 YSYEKL. After removal of 1 base from V and 4 bases from J, the junction contained 6 bases not matched to a gene. The CDR3 runs to 15 residues. In DNA, the CDR3 is TGCGCCAGCAGCCAAGTTCAAGACAGGGCCACTGAAGCTTTCTTT. This encodes CASSQVQDRATEAFF.

The CDR3 reads CASSRAGNYNEQFF. CDR3 DNA: TGTGCCAGCAGTCGGGCTGGAAACTACAATGAGCAGTTCTTC. This chain links TRBV6-1 with TRBJ2-1; D is unresolved. CDR3 length: 14 amino acids. The germline V gene has CDR1 MNHNS and CDR2 SASEGT. The germline V and J ends were trimmed by 5 bases and 3 bases, with 11 bases remaining between them.

This chain uses TRBV4-3 with TRBJ2-1, with 7 positions matching TRBD2. Trimming took 0 bases from V and 1 from J; bases not matched to a gene: 18. The CDR3 runs 21 residues. CDR1 is LGHNA, CDR2 YSLEER, per germline. CDR3 residues: CASSQEGPVSGRRSSYNEQFF. The CDR3 nucleotides are TGCGCCAGCAGCCAAGAGGGCCCAGTTAGCGGGCGCCGATCTTCCTACAATGAGCAGTTCTTC.

This clonotype was seen only a few times. The CDR3 sequence: CASSRTSGGSGYTQYF. CDR3 DNA: TGTGCCAGCAGCCGGACTAGCGGGGGGTCCGGGTATACGCAGTATTTT. The gene calls are TRBV7-2 and TRBJ2-3; 14 bases agree with TRBD2. Germline V lookup: CDR1 SGHTA, CDR2 FQGNSA. The CDR3 length is 16 residues. The V segment lost 5 bases and the J segment 7 bases; nucleotides outside the gene matches: 8.

The gene calls are TRBV28 and TRBJ2-3, with TRBD2 matching over 10 bases. CDR3 length: 17 residues. In germline, CDR1 is MDHEN, CDR2 SYDVKM. The V segment lost 6 bases and the J segment 0 bases; nucleotides outside the gene matches: 9. In DNA, the CDR3 is TGTGCCAGCAGCTCCTACTGGACTAGCGGTAGCACAGATACGCAGTATTTT. Amino acids: CASSSYWTSGSTDTQYF.

The chain uses TRBV20-1 and TRBJ2-1; tentatively, D is TRBD1 or TRBD2 (6 bases each). CDR3 length equals 15 residues. Trimming took 2 bases from V and 6 from J, leaving 17 bases between them. Germline V CDR1 and CDR2: DFQATT, SNEGSKA (reference sequence). As DNA, the CDR3 is TGCAGTGCTAGACGGTGGGGGGCCCCACTCAATGAGCAGTTCTTC. This gives the protein CSARRWGAPLNEQFF.

This clonotype appeared a few times. The germline gene is not matched at one end of the junction; a read error may be the cause. In nucleotides, the CDR3 is TGCGCCAGTAGCCAAGCGCCGGGCGCCAGGGGGATACAAGAGACCCAGTACTTC. This translates into CASSQAPGARGIQETQYF. The V gene is TRBV4-3, the J gene TRBJ2-5, with TRBD1 matching 7 bases. The CDR3 extends over 18 amino acids. Germline values: CDR1 LGHNA, CDR2 YSLEER.

This chain connects TRBV6-2 or TRBV6-3 to TRBJ2-3; a weak D match, TRBD1 (6 bases). Between the trimmed V and J ends, which lost 2 bases and 6 bases, there was a span of 9 bases. Germline CDR1 MNHEY, CDR2 SVGEGT. The CDR3 covers 13 residues. Written as DNA, the CDR3 is TGTGCCAGCAGTTACAAGGGGGAGGATACGCAGTATTTT. Its translation is CASSYKGEDTQYF.

The chain is built from TRBV20-1 and TRBJ1-2; 9 bases map to TRBD1. The CDR3 has 14 residues. Per the germline V gene, CDR1 is DFQATT and CDR2 is SNEGSKA (reference sequence). The junction had 8 bases not matched to a gene; V was cut back by 6 bases and J by 3 bases. The CDR3, as DNA: TGCAGTGCCTTAACGGGACAGGGAGACTATGGCTACACCTTC. Its protein product is CSALTGQGDYGYTF.

As for this clonotype: One end of the junction does not line up with germline, which may come from a read error. This chain joins TRBV11-1 and TRBJ2-1, with D possibly being TRBD2 (6 bases). CDR3 length: 15 residues. CDR1 is SGHAT and CDR2 is FQDESV in the germline V gene (reference sequence). The CDR3 DNA follows: TGTGCCAGCAGGTTAGGGTATGACCGGGGGTATGAGCAGTTCTTC. It codes for CASRLGYDRGYEQFF.

This clonotype has only a few counts. V gene TRBV9 combines with J gene TRBJ2-7; D perhaps matches TRBD2 (5 bases). Germline CDR1 is SGDLS and CDR2 is YYNGEE. The CDR3 contains 15 residues. Trimming shortened V by 3 bases and J by 4 bases, and 17 bases separated the two germline ends. The DNA of the CDR3 is TGTGCCAGCAGCGCCGGAGCCCCCCCGGGATACGAGCAGTACTTC. This translates into CASSAGAPPGYEQYF.

The chain uses TRBV10-3 and TRBJ1-5; the D gene is possibly TRBD1 (5 bases). Trimming left V 7 bases short and J 5 bases short, with 15 bases between. The CDR3 runs to 14 residues. Germline CDR1 and CDR2: ENHRY and SYGVKD. CDR3 DNA: TGTGCCATCAAACCAGGGAGGGAGGATCAGCCCCAGCATTTT. Residues: CAIKPGREDQPQHF.

The chain joins TRBV28 to TRBJ1-5; D perhaps matches TRBD1 (5 bases). Germline V gives CDR1 MDHEN, CDR2 SYDVKM. V lost 5 bases, J lost 4 bases, and 15 bases lay in between. The CDR3 extends over 15 amino acids. The CDR3 spells CASSIRQILNQPQHF. The CDR3 DNA sequence: TGTGCCAGCAGTATACGACAGATCCTGAATCAGCCCCAGCATTTT.

This chain links TRBV28 with TRBJ1-6; D is unclear. The germline V gene has CDR1 MDHEN and CDR2 SYDVKM. V was shortened by 10 bases and J by 0 bases, with 19 bases between the two germline ends. CDR3 size: 17 residues. The CDR3 DNA sequence: TGTGCCACCCGTCAGATGGCCAGAAGCTCCTATAATTCACCCCTCCACTTT. As protein: CATRQMARSSYNSPLHF.

The genes are TRBV25-1 and TRBJ2-7; perhaps TRBD1 as D (6 bases). Germline CDR1 is MGHDK and CDR2 is SYGVNS. The CDR3 runs to 17 residues. V gave up 1 base and J gave up 2 bases, with 18 bases separating them. The CDR3 DNA reads TGTGCCAGCAGTGAATTGAGGGGTACAGGGTCTACCTACGAGCAGTACTTC. Translation: CASSELRGTGSTYEQYF.

The chain couples TRBV15 to TRBJ1-5, with 10 bases that match TRBD1. V lost 5 bases and J lost 4; bases outside the gene matches: 5. Per the germline V gene, CDR1 is LNHNV and CDR2 is YYDKDF (reference sequence). The CDR3 length is 15 residues. The CDR3 region is CATSRQGQGNQPQHF. In nucleotides, the CDR3 is TGTGCCACCAGCCGTCAGGGACAGGGGAATCAGCCCCAGCATTTT.

This clonotype was seen at least ten times. The chain has TRBV7-8 and TRBJ2-7; no clear D gene. V was shortened by 4 bases and J by 5 bases, with 9 bases between the two germline ends. The V gene's germline CDR1 is SGHVS and CDR2 FQNEAQ. This CDR3 has 12 residues. The chain's CDR3 is CASSSLYDEQYF. CDR3 DNA sequence: TGTGCCAGCAGCTCCCTCTATGACGAGCAGTACTTC.

In this sample, this clonotype turned up many times. Germline is not matched at one junction end, which may reflect a read error. V gene TRBV5-1 combines with J gene TRBJ1-1; D remains ambiguous. The CDR3 has 13 residues. Germline V CDR1 and CDR2: SGHRS, YFSETQ. In DNA, the CDR3 is TGTGCCAGCAGCTTTGAGGGGAACACTGAAGCTTTCTTT. This sequence encodes CASSFEGNTEAFF.

This clonotype was counted between two and nine times. The chain links TRBV12-3 or TRBV12-4 to TRBJ2-5; 7 nucleotides line up with TRBD2. Losses at the gene ends were 6 bases for V and 1 base for J; bases not matched to a gene: 14. The CDR3 sequence is 17 residues long. The CDR3 protein is CASSPRLAGFVQETQYF. In DNA form, the CDR3 reads TGTGCCAGCAGCCCCAGACTAGCAGGGTTTGTCCAAGAGACCCAGTACTTC.

The V and J genes are TRBV9 and TRBJ2-7; TRBD1 matches at 9 bases. Germline V gene lookup returns CDR1 SGDLS and CDR2 YYNGEE. V lost 3 bases to trimming and J lost 3 bases; unmatched junction nucleotides: 4. The CDR3 is 14 amino acids. As DNA, the CDR3 is TGTGCCAGCAGCGAAGGACAGGGGAACTACGAGCAGTACTTC. Amino acids: CASSEGQGNYEQYF.

This sequence joins TRBV3-1 and TRBJ1-4; D possibly corresponds to TRBD1 (6 bases). Trimming removed 7 bases from V and 8 bases from J, with 17 bases in between. The CDR3 runs to 14 residues. CDR1 and CDR2 from the germline V gene are LGHDT and YNNKEL (reference sequence). CDR3 sequence: CASKDRSSEEKLFF. The CDR3 DNA sequence: TGTGCCAGCAAGGACAGATCCAGCGAGGAAAAACTGTTTTTT. The variable domain in full, with the rest retrieved from reference TRBV3-1 and TRBJ1-4, is DTAVSQTPKYLVTQMGNDKSIKCEQNLGHDTMYWYKQDSKKFLKIMFSYNNKELIINETVPNRFSPKSPDKAHLNLHINSLELGDSAVYFCASKDRSSEEKLFFGSGTQLSVL.

The gene calls are TRBV14 and TRBJ2-3; D might be TRBD2 (5 bases). Between the trimmed V and J ends, which lost 1 base and 1 base, there was a span of 12 bases. Germline V gene data show CDR1 as SGHDN and CDR2 as FVKESK. This CDR3 comprises 16 residues. CDR3 loop: CASSQGVGVGTDTQYF. The CDR3 coding sequence is TGTGCCAGCAGCCAAGGCGTCGGGGTTGGCACAGATACGCAGTATTTT.

The rearrangement uses TRBV27 and TRBJ2-3; 10 nucleotides align to TRBD2. The CDR3 runs to 15 residues. With V trimmed by 5 bases and J by 0 bases, 2 bases remained unmatched. Germline CDR1 and CDR2: MNHEY and SMNVEV (reference sequence). CDR3 bases: TGTGCCAGCAGTACTAGCGGGATTAGCACAGATACGCAGTATTTT. It yields the protein CASSTSGISTDTQYF.

Comment on this clonotype: A much larger clone differs by one base, so this may be a read error. The chain joins TRBV4-1 to TRBJ2-7; no definite D call. Trimming cost V 1 base and J 0 bases, with 10 bases left between them. Germline CDR1 is MGHRA and CDR2 is YSYEKL. The CDR3 consists of 15 residues. CDR3 residues: CASSQVASGSYEQYV. The DNA of the CDR3 is TGCGCCAGCAGCCAAGTTGCCAGTGGCTCCTACGAGCAGTACGTC.

This clonotype was observed a few times. This chain joins TRBV7-9 and TRBJ2-7, with TRBD1 as a possible D gene (5 bases). This CDR3 spans 15 amino acids. V lost 2 bases, J lost 1 base, and 12 bases lay in between. The germline gives CDR1 SEHNR, CDR2 FQNEAQ (reference sequence). The CDR3 nucleotides read TGTGCCAGCAGCTTATGGCAGGGAATATCCTACGAGCAGTACTTC. Protein: CASSLWQGISYEQYF.

This clonotype was seen ten or more times. This chain uses TRBV29-1 with TRBJ2-1; 10 bases align to TRBD2. There are 15 residues in the CDR3. The germline CDR1 and CDR2 sequences are SQVTM and ANQGSEA. Trimming cost V 7 bases and J 6 bases; bases outside gene matches: 12. The CDR3 bases are TGCAGCGCCCGCCAAGCGAGCGGGGGGGCCAATGAGCAGTTCTTC. This sequence encodes CSARQASGGANEQFF.

In this sample, this clonotype turned up a few times. This chain links TRBV15 with TRBJ2-5, with D possibly TRBD2 on 5 matching bases. CDR1 LNHNV and CDR2 YYDKDF come from the germline V gene (reference sequence). V was cut by 6 bases and J by 0 bases, with 11 bases left in between. The CDR3 totals 14 residues. The CDR3 DNA is TGTGCCACCAGAGAGGCGGACTACCAAGAGACCCAGTACTTC. It translates to CATREADYQETQYF.

The CDR3 region is CATSDLGEDPLQPQHF. DNA for the CDR3: TGTGCCACCAGTGATTTGGGAGAGGATCCGTTACAGCCCCAGCATTTT. The chain employs TRBV24-1 and TRBJ1-5, with unresolved D. Germline V gives CDR1 KGHDR, CDR2 SFDVKD. The CDR3 sequence is 16 residues long. V lost 0 bases and J lost 7, with 15 bases in between.

The chain combines TRBV10-3 with TRBJ2-5; 7 bases are shared with TRBD1. Near its end, the DNA agrees better with TRBJ2-7, so the J call may be wrong. The CDR3 has 15 residues. Germline V gene data show CDR1 as ENHRY and CDR2 as SYGVKD. The CDR3 coding sequence is TGTGCCATCAGTTACAGGGGTAAGAACCCGTACGAGCAGTACTTC. Translation gives CAISYRGKNPYEQYF.

This rearrangement joins TRBV7-3 to TRBJ2-1; D might be TRBD1 or TRBD2, each matching 5 bases. V was cut by 1 base and J by 0 bases, with 10 bases left in between. CDR1 SGHTA and CDR2 FQGTGA come from the germline V gene. This CDR3 comprises 16 residues. The CDR3 spells CASSLMGVSSYNEQFF. The CDR3 DNA is TGTGCCAGCAGCTTAATGGGGGTCAGCTCCTACAATGAGCAGTTCTTC.